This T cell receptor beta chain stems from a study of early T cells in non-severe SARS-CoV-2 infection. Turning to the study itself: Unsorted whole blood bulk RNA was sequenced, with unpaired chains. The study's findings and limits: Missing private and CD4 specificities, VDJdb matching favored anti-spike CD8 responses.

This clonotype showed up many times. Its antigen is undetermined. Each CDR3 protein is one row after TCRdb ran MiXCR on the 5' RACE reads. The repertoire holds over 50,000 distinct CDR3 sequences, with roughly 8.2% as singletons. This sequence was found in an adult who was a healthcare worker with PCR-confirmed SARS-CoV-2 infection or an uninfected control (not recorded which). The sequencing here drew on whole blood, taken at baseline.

The CDR3 DNA reads TGTGCCAGCAACCCCACCGAGGGGGTAGATACGCAGTATTTT. This sequence encodes CASNPTEGVDTQYF. The V gene is TRBV7-6, the J gene TRBJ2-3; D possibly corresponds to TRBD1 (6 bases). The CDR3 loop spans 14 amino acids. The germline V and J ends were trimmed by 7 bases and 5 bases, with 16 bases remaining between them. Germline V CDR1 and CDR2: SGHVS, FNYEAQ.